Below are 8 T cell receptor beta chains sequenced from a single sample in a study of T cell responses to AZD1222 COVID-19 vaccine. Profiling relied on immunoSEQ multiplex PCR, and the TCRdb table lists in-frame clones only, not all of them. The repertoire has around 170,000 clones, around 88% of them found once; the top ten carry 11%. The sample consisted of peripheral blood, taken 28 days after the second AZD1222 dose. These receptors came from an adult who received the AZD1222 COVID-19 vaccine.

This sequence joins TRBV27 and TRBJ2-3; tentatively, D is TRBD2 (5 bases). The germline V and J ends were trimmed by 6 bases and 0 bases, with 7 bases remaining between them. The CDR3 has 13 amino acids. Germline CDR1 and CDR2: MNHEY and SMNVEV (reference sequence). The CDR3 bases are TGTGCCAGCAGAAGGACTAGCACAGATACGCAGTATTTT. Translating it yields CASRRTSTDTQYF.

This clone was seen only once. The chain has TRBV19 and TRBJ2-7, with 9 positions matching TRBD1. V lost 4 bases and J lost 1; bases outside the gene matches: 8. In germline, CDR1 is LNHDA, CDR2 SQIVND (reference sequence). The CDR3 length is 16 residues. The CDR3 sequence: CASSRNSGTGSYEQYF. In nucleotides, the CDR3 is TGTGCCAGTAGTAGGAACTCCGGGACAGGGTCCTACGAGCAGTACTTC.

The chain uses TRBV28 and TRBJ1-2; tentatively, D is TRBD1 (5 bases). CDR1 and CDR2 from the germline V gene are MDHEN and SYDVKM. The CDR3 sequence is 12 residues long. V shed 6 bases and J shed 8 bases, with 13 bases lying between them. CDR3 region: CASSLEGIGYTF. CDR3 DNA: TGTGCCAGCAGCCTGGAGGGGATCGGCTACACCTTC.

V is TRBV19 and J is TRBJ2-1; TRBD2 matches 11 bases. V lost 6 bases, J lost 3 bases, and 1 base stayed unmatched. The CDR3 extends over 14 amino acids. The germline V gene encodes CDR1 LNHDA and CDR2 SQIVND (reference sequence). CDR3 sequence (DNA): TGTGCCAGTAGCGGGACTAGCGGCTACAATGAGCAGTTCTTC. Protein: CASSGTSGYNEQFF.

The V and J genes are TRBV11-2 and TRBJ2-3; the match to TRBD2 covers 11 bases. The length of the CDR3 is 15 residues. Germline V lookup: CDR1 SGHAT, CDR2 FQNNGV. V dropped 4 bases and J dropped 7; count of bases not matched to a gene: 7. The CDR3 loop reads CASSSTSGGRNTQYF. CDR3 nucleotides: TGTGCCAGCAGCTCTACTAGCGGGGGTCGGAATACGCAGTATTTT.

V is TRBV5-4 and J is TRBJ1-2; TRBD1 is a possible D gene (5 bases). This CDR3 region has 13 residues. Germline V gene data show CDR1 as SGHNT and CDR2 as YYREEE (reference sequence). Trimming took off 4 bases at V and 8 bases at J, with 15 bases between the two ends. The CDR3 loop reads CASSKDMGRGYTF. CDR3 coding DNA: TGTGCCAGCAGCAAGGACATGGGGAGGGGCTACACCTTC.

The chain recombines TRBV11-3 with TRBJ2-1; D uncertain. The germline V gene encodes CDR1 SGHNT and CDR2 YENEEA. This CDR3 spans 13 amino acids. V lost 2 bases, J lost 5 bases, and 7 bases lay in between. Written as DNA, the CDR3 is TGTGCCAGCAGCTTAAGGAGAAACAATGAGCAGTTCTTC. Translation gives CASSLRRNNEQFF.

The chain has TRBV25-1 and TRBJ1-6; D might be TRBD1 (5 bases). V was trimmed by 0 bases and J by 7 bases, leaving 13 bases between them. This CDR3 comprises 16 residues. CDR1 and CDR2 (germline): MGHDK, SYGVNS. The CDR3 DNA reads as TGTGCCAGCAGTGAATATTTGGGGACGCCCAATTCACCCCTCCACTTT. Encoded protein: CASSEYLGTPNSPLHF.